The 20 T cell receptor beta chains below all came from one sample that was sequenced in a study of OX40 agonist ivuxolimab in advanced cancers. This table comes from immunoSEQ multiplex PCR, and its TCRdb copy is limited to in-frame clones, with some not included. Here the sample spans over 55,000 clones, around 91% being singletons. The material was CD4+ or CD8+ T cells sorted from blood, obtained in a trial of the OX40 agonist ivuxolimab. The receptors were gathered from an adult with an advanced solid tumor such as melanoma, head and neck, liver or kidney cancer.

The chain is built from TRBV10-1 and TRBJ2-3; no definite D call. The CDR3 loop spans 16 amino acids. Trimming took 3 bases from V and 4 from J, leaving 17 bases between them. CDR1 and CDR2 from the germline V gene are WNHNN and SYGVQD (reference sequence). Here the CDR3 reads CASSDARLGWADTQYF. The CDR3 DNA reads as TGCGCCAGCAGTGATGCGAGATTAGGTTGGGCAGATACGCAGTATTTT.

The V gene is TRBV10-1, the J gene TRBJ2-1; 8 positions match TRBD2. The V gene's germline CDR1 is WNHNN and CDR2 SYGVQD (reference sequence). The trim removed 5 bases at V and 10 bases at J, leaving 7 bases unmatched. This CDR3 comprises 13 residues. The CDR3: CASSISGIQEQFF. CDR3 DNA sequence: TGCGCCAGCAGTATTAGCGGGATTCAAGAGCAGTTCTTC.

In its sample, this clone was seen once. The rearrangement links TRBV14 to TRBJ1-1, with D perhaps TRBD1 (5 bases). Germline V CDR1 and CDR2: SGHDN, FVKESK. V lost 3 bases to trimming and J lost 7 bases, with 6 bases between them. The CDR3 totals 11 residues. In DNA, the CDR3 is TGTGCCAGCAGCCAGGGACTTGAAGCTTTCTTT. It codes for CASSQGLEAFF. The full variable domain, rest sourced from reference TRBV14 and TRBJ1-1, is EAGVTQFPSHSVIEKGQTVTLRCDPISGHDNLYWYRRVMGKEIKFLLHFVKESKQDESGMPNNRFLAERTGGTYSTLKVQPAELEDSGVYFCASSQGLEAFFGQGTRLTVV.

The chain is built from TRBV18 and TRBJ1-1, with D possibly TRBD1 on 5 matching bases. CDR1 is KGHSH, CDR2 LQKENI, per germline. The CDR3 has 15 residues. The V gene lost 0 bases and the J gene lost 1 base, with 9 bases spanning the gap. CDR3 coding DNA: TGTGCCAGCTCACCACCGGCAGGGAGGAACACTGAAGCTTTCTTT. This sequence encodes CASSPPAGRNTEAFF.

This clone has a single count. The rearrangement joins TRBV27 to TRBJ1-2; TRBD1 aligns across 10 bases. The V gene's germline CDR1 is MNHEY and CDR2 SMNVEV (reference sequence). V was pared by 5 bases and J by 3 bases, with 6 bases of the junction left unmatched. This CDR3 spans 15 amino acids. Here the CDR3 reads CASSPAGTGDYGYTF. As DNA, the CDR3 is TGTGCCAGCAGTCCCGCAGGGACAGGGGACTATGGCTACACCTTC.

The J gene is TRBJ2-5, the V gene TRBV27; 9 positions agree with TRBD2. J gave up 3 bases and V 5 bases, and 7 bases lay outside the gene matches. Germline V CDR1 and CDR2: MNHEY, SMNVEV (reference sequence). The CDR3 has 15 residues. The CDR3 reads CASSPRSGGEETQYF. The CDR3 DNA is TGTGCCAGCAGTCCCCGTAGCGGGGGAGAAGAGACCCAGTACTTC.

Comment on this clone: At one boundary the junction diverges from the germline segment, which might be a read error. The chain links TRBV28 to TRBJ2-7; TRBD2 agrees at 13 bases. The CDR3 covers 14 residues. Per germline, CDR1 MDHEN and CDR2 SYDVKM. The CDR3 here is CASSSPGLAGTRNF. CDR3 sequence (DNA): TGTGCCAGCAGTTCCCCGGGACTAGCGGGGACCAGAAACTTC.

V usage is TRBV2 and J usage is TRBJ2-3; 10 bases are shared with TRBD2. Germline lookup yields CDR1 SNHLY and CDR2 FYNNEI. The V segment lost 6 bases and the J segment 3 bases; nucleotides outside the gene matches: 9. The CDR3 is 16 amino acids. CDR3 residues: CASRASSGSRTDTQYF. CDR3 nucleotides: TGTGCCAGCAGGGCTTCTAGCGGGAGCAGAACAGATACGCAGTATTTT. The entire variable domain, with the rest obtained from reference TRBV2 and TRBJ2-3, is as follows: EPEVTQTPSHQVTQMGQEVILRCVPISNHLYFYWYRQILGQKVEFLVSFYNNEISEKSEIFDDQFSVERPDGSNFTLKIRSTKLEDSAMYFCASRASSGSRTDTQYFGPGTRLTVL.

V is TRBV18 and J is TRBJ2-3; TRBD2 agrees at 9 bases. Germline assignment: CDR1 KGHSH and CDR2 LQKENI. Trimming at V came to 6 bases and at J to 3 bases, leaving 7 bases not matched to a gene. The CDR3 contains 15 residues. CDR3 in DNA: TGTGCCAGCTCCTCGCTAGCGGGGCCTACAGATACGCAGTATTTT. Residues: CASSSLAGPTDTQYF.

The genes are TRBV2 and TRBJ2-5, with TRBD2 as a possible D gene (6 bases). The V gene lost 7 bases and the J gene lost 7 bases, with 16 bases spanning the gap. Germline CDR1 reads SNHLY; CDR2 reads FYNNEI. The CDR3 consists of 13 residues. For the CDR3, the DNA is TGTGCCAGCAAGGTAGCCGAGGAGGGGACCCAGTACTTC. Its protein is CASKVAEEGTQYF.

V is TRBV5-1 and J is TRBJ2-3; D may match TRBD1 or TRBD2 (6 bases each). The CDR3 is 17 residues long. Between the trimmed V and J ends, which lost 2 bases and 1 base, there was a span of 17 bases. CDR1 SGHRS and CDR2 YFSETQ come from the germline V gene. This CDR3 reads CASSFGPERGGTDTQYF. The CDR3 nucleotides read TGCGCCAGCAGCTTCGGACCGGAAAGGGGGGGCACAGATACGCAGTATTTT.

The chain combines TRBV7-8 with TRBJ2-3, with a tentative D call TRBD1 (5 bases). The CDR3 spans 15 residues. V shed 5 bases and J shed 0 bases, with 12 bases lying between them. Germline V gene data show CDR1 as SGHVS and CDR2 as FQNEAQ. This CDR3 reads CASSQLKGSTDTQYF. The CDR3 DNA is TGTGCCAGCAGCCAGCTGAAGGGGAGCACAGATACGCAGTATTTT.

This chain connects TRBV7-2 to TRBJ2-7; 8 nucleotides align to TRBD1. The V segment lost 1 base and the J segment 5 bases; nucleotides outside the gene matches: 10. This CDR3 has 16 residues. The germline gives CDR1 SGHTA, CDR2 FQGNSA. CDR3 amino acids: CASSLDLGQGSHEQYF. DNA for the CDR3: TGTGCCAGCAGCTTAGATCTTGGACAGGGATCCCACGAGCAGTACTTC.

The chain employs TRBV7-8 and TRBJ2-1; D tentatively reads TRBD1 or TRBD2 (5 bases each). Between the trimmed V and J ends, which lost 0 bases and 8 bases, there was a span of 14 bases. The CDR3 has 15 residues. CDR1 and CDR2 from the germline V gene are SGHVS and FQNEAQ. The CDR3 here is CASSLAVWGYDEQFF. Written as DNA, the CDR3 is TGTGCCAGCAGCTTAGCCGTTTGGGGGTACGATGAGCAGTTCTTC.

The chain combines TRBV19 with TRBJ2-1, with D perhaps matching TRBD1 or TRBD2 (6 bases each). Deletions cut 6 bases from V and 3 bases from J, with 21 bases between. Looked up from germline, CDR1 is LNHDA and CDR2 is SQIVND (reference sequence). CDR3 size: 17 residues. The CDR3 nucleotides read TGTGCCAGTAGCATTCTCGGAGGGGGGCCCCACTACAATGAGCAGTTCTTC. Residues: CASSILGGGPHYNEQFF.

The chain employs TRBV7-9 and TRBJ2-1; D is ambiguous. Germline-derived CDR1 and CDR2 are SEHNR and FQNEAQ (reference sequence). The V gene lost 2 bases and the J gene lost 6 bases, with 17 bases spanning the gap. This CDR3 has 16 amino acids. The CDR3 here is CASSLIFTERSNEQFF. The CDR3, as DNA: TGTGCCAGCAGCTTAATCTTCACTGAAAGGAGCAATGAGCAGTTCTTC.

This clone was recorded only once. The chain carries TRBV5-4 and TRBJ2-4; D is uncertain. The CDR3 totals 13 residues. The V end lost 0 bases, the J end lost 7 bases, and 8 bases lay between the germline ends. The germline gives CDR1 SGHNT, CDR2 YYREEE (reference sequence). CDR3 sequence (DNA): TGTGCCAGCAGCTTGGAAGGTGCGAACATTCAGTACTTC. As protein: CASSLEGANIQYF.

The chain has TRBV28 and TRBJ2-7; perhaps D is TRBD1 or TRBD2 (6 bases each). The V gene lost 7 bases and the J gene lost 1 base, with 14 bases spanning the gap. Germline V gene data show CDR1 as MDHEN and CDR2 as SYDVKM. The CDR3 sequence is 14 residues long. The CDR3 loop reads CASMSRGVSYEQYF. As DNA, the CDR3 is TGTGCCAGCATGAGTAGGGGGGTTTCCTACGAGCAGTACTTC.

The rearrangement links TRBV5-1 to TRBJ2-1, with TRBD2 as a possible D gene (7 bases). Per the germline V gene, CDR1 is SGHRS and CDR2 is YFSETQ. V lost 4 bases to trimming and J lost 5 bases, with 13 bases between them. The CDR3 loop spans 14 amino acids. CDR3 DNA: TGCGCCAGCAGCGAGGGGGGGCTGAACAATGAGCAGTTCTTC. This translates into CASSEGGLNNEQFF. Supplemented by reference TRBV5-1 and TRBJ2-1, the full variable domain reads KAGVTQTPRYLIKTRGQQVTLSCSPISGHRSVSWYQQTPGQGLQFLFEYFSETQRNKGNFPGRFSGRQFSNSRSEMNVSTLELGDSALYLCASSEGGLNNEQFFGPGTRLTVL.

CDR3 nucleotide sequence: TGCAGCGCACGGCGACCCTCTGGAAACACCATATATTTT. The encoded protein is CSARRPSGNTIYF. The chain has TRBV29-1 and TRBJ1-3; D ambiguous. The V and J ends lost 7 bases and 0 bases respectively, with 10 bases between them. Germline CDR1 and CDR2: SQVTM and ANQGSEA. This CDR3 spans 13 amino acids.